This T cell receptor beta chain is drawn from a study of graft-versus-host responses after intestinal transplantation. Study overall: Among the recipients, all got anti-thymocyte globulin induction and then tacrolimus and steroids for roughly three years.

Processed graft tissue released its intraepithelial and lamina propria lymphocytes. Sequenced by immunoSEQ multiplex PCR; TCRdb stores in-frame clones only, minus some. This table holds roughly 36,000 clones, roughly nine tenths found once. Trimming removed 0 bases from V and 6 bases from J, with 6 bases in between. Germline CDR1 SGDLS, CDR2 YYNGEE. The CDR3 runs to 13 residues. With regard to this clone: Its antigen is unknown.

Study findings and constraints: Early after transplant, HvG clones declined as circulating GvH clones peaked. Some GvH clones were seen earlier in gut or blood, suggesting intestinal origin.

The sequences come from ileum tissue, collected 200 to 210 days after intestinal transplant. The chain employs TRBV9 and TRBJ2-2; D not resolved. The origin of this receptor is a human patient who received an intestinal transplant, so some T cells may come from the graft donor. The CDR3 DNA reads TGTGCCAGCAGCGTAGTAGTGGCCGGGGAGCTGTTTTTT. Residues: CASSVVVAGELFF.